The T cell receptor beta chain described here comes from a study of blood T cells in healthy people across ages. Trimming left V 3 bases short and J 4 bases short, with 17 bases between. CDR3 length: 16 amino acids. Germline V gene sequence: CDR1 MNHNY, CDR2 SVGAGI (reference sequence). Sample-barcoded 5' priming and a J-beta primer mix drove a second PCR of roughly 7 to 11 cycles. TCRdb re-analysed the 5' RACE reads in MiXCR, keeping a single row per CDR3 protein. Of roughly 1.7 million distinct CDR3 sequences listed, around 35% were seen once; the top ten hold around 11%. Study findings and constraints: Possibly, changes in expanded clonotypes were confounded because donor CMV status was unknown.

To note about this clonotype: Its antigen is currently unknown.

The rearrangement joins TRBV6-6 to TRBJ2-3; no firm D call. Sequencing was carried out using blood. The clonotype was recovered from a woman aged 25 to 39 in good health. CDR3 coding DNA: TGTGCCAGCAGTTATTGGGGTGACTTCCGCCCAGATACGCAGTATTTT. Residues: CASSYWGDFRPDTQYF.